A single sample gave rise to the 26 T cell receptor beta chains below, sequenced in a study of shared T cell receptors in the human thymus. Profiling relied on immunoSEQ multiplex PCR, and the TCRdb table lists in-frame clones only, not all of them. The repertoire holds hundreds of thousands of clones, with around 87% as singletons. This sample also appeared in a second study, on human thymus T cells.

Sequenced input: thymocytes. The receptors shown here come from a boy under two years old with a congenital heart defect.

The chain combines TRBV4-1 with TRBJ1-1; no clear D gene. The length of the CDR3 is 16 residues. CDR1 MGHRA and CDR2 YSYEKL come from the germline V gene. With 0 bases removed from V and 1 base from J, the gap between germline ends came to 12 bases. CDR3 protein: CASSQDLNGGNTEAFF. The CDR3 bases are TGCGCCAGCAGCCAAGATTTGAACGGAGGGAACACTGAAGCTTTCTTT.

Note on this clone: Different DNA sequences within this sample yield the same CDR3. The CDR3 is CASSLGGIGGSPLHF. The CDR3 DNA follows: TGTGCCAGCAGCTTGGGAGGGATAGGAGGTTCCCCCCTCCACTTT. The chain carries TRBV5-4 and TRBJ1-6; D is ambiguous. The CDR3 extends over 15 amino acids. Germline assignment: CDR1 SGHNT and CDR2 YYREEE (reference sequence). Trimming removed 0 bases from V and 13 bases from J, with 17 bases in between.

V usage is TRBV5-1 and J usage is TRBJ2-5; maybe TRBD1 (5 bases). The CDR3 runs 16 residues. Per germline, CDR1 SGHRS and CDR2 YFSETQ. Trimming cost V 3 bases and J 2 bases, with 17 bases left between them. The CDR3 nucleotides read TGCGCCAGCAGCTCGGTCCAGGACACGGATCAAGAGACCCAGTACTTC. Its translation: CASSSVQDTDQETQYF.

The chain employs TRBV11-2 and TRBJ2-3; 8 positions agree with TRBD1. The trim removed 5 bases at V and 6 bases at J, leaving 7 bases unmatched. Germline assignment: CDR1 SGHAT and CDR2 FQNNGV. The CDR3 is 14 residues long. Here the CDR3 DNA reads TGTGCCAGCAGCCCCCGGGACAGGAGCGATACGCAGTATTTT. Residues: CASSPRDRSDTQYF.

The rearrangement uses TRBV18 and TRBJ2-4; TRBD2 agrees at 10 bases. Germline loops: CDR1 KGHSH, CDR2 LQKENI. This CDR3 contains 16 residues. V lost 3 bases and J lost 7; bases outside the gene matches: 9. In nucleotides, the CDR3 is TGTGCCAGCTCACCTAAAGCGGGAGGGCCGGGGAACATTCAGTACTTC. Protein: CASSPKAGGPGNIQYF.

The chain links TRBV4-2 to TRBJ1-6; D call uncertain. The CDR3 sequence is 18 residues long. Germline V gene sequence: CDR1 LGHNA, CDR2 YNFKEQ. The V end was cut by 1 base, the J end by 2 bases, with 15 bases between. CDR3 amino acids: CASSQGTKESAYNSPLHF. For the CDR3, the DNA is TGTGCCAGCAGCCAAGGTACAAAGGAGTCCGCCTATAATTCACCCCTCCACTTT.

The chain uses TRBV2 and TRBJ1-2; D is unclear. Germline CDR1 SNHLY, CDR2 FYNNEI. Trimming shortened V by 2 bases and J by 8 bases, and 18 bases separated the two germline ends. CDR3 length: 15 amino acids. CDR3 residues: CASSEWETVGEGYTF. CDR3 nucleotide sequence: TGTGCCAGCAGTGAATGGGAGACTGTCGGGGAAGGCTACACCTTC. The whole variable domain, remainder taken from reference TRBV2 and TRBJ1-2, is EPEVTQTPSHQVTQMGQEVILRCVPISNHLYFYWYRQILGQKVEFLVSFYNNEISEKSEIFDDQFSVERPDGSNFTLKIRSTKLEDSAMYFCASSEWETVGEGYTFGSGTRLTVV.

The rearrangement uses TRBV12-5 and TRBJ2-2, with D possibly matching TRBD2 (6 bases). The CDR3 has 16 amino acids. The V end lost 7 bases, the J end lost 3 bases, and 18 bases lay between the germline ends. Looked up from germline, CDR1 is LGHNT and CDR2 is FRNRAP. The CDR3, as DNA: TGTGCTAGTGCCATTACTTTAGCGGAATACACCGGGGAGCTGTTTTTT. Translation: CASAITLAEYTGELFF.

V gene TRBV4-2 combines with J gene TRBJ1-1; D is perhaps TRBD1 (5 bases). Between the trimmed V and J ends, which lost 0 bases and 4 bases, there was a span of 12 bases. CDR1 and CDR2 from the germline V gene are LGHNA and YNFKEQ. The CDR3 consists of 15 residues. CDR3 region: CASSQDPQGGTEAFF. The CDR3 bases are TGTGCCAGCAGCCAAGATCCGCAGGGTGGCACTGAAGCTTTCTTT.

CDR3 amino acids: CASSFKGGIYEQYF. In DNA form, the CDR3 reads TGTGCCAGCAGTTTTAAGGGGGGGATCTACGAGCAGTACTTC. The V and J genes are TRBV27 and TRBJ2-7; maybe TRBD2 (7 bases). The CDR3 has 14 amino acids. The germline V gene has CDR1 MNHEY and CDR2 SMNVEV (reference sequence). The ends were cut back, 3 bases at V and 3 bases at J, with 12 bases in the middle.

The genes are TRBV7-8 and TRBJ1-3; no clear D. This CDR3 has 17 amino acids. Deletions cut 4 bases from V and 9 bases from J, with 25 bases between. Germline V CDR1 and CDR2: SGHVS, FQNEAQ. The CDR3 DNA follows: TGTGCCAGCAGCTCCTATATCCAGGCGCCCACCGTGGGCACCATATATTTT. This sequence encodes CASSSYIQAPTVGTIYF.

The genes are TRBV20-1 and TRBJ1-6; D unclear. The CDR3 contains 11 residues. The germline CDR1 and CDR2 sequences are DFQATT and SNEGSKA (reference sequence). V was cut by 6 bases and J by 9 bases, with 9 bases left in between. The CDR3 coding sequence is TGCAGTGCCTCGAGTAGTTCACCCCTCCACTTT. It specifies CSASSSSPLHF.

The chain is built from TRBV7-3 and TRBJ2-2, with TRBD2 matching over 11 bases. The CDR3 consists of 16 residues. Looked up from germline, CDR1 is SGHTA and CDR2 is FQGTGA. The ends lost 7 bases at V and 5 bases at J; junction bases unmatched: 9. CDR3 in amino acids: CASTIAGGPDTGELFF. DNA of the CDR3: TGTGCCAGCACCATAGCGGGGGGGCCAGATACCGGGGAGCTGTTTTTT. The variable domain in full, with the rest retrieved from reference TRBV7-3 and TRBJ2-2, is GAGVSQTPSNKVTEKGKYVELRCDPISGHTALYWYRQSLGQGPEFLIYFQGTGAADDSGLPNDRFFAVRPEGSVSTLKIQRTERGDSAVYLCASTIAGGPDTGELFFGEGSRLTVL.

Comments on this clone: One end of the junction is discordant with germline, which a read error may explain. V gene TRBV14 combines with J gene TRBJ2-2; 7 nucleotides line up with TRBD1. This CDR3 has 21 residues. Germline CDR1 and CDR2: SGHDN and FVKESK. Written as DNA, the CDR3 is TGTGCCAGCAGCCAAAGGGGAGCACCGGGACAGCCTATACCGAAGACCGGGGAGCTGTTTTTT. This codes for CASSQRGAPGQPIPKTGELFF. The whole variable domain, filled in from reference TRBV14 and TRBJ2-2, reads EAGVTQFPSHSVIEKGQTVTLRCDPISGHDNLYWYRRVMGKEIKFLLHFVKESKQDESGMPNNRFLAERTGGTYSTLKVQPAELEDSGVYFCASSQRGAPGQPIPKTGELFFGEGSRLTVL.

The genes are TRBV6-5 and TRBJ2-3; D is perhaps TRBD1 (7 bases). This CDR3 spans 15 amino acids. Per germline, CDR1 MNHEY and CDR2 SVGAGI. Trimming pared 2 bases from V and 3 bases from J, leaving 12 bases between. DNA of the CDR3: TGTGCCAGCAGTTACCCAGCAGGGGGGACAGATACGCAGTATTTT. It is translated as CASSYPAGGTDTQYF.

This clone occurred once. The J gene is TRBJ1-5, the V gene TRBV19; D call uncertain. The germline V gene encodes CDR1 LNHDA and CDR2 SQIVND (reference sequence). V dropped 5 bases and J dropped 2 bases, with 19 bases sitting between them. The CDR3 has 17 amino acids. The CDR3 spells CASSPRSGSVGNQPQHF. The CDR3 bases are TGTGCCAGTAGTCCCAGGTCAGGTTCTGTCGGCAATCAGCCCCAGCATTTT. Full variable domain (outside the CDR3, taken from reference TRBV19 and TRBJ1-5): DGGITQSPKYLFRKEGQNVTLSCEQNLNHDAMYWYRQDPGQGLRLIYYSQIVNDFQKGDIAEGYSVSREKKESFPLTVTSAQKNPTAFYLCASSPRSGSVGNQPQHFGDGTRLSIL.

CDR3 nucleotides: TGTGCCAGCAGTTTATTAAGGACTAGCCCATACAATGAGCAGTTCTTC. Translation: CASSLLRTSPYNEQFF. The J gene is TRBJ2-1, the V gene TRBV28, with 8 bases identical to TRBD2. The CDR3 consists of 16 residues. V gave up 1 base and J gave up 4 bases; unmatched junction bases: 6. Germline V gives CDR1 MDHEN, CDR2 SYDVKM.

The gene calls are TRBV4-2 and TRBJ2-7; possibly TRBD1 for D (5 bases). Trimming left V 5 bases short and J 7 bases short, with 9 bases between. There are 11 residues in the CDR3. Germline CDR1 is LGHNA and CDR2 is YNFKEQ. CDR3 protein: CASSAYREQYF. CDR3 DNA sequence: TGTGCCAGCAGCGCCTACAGGGAGCAGTACTTC.

The gene calls are TRBV6-1 and TRBJ2-6, with 7 bases identical to TRBD1. Germline values: CDR1 MNHNS, CDR2 SASEGT. The CDR3 length is 20 residues. Germline trimming cut 3 bases from V and 0 bases from J; bases unmatched to any gene: 14. The CDR3 region is CASSDLSVQGLPSGANVLTF. CDR3 DNA: TGTGCCAGCAGTGACCTCTCGGTACAGGGGCTGCCCTCTGGGGCCAACGTCCTGACTTTC.

Turning to this clone: An end of the junction differs from the germline gene, which may be a read error. The identical CDR3 is also encoded by other nucleotide sequences in the sample. The chain carries TRBV5-6 and TRBJ1-6; possibly TRBD1 for D (6 bases). Germline V gives CDR1 SGHDT, CDR2 YYEEEE. The CDR3 is made up of 18 amino acids. The CDR3 region is CASSLAGGLSSYNSPLHF. DNA of the CDR3: TGTGCCAGCAGCTTGGCGGGGGGCCTGAGCTCCTATAATTCCCCCCTCCACTTT.

The J gene is TRBJ1-3, the V gene TRBV28; TRBD1 aligns across 10 bases. The V gene end was trimmed by 6 bases and the J gene end by 4 bases; junction bases not matched to a gene: 9. The CDR3 covers 16 residues. Germline values: CDR1 MDHEN, CDR2 SYDVKM. CDR3 nucleotide sequence: TGTGCCAGCAGAATTAGACAGGGGGCAAGGGGAAACACCATATATTTT. Protein sequence: CASRIRQGARGNTIYF.

The V gene is TRBV4-1, the J gene TRBJ2-3, with TRBD2 matching 9 bases. Germline CDR1 MGHRA, CDR2 YSYEKL. This CDR3 region has 18 residues. The V gene end was trimmed by 0 bases and the J gene end by 2 bases; junction bases not matched to a gene: 9. CDR3 sequence (DNA): TGCGCCAGCAGCCAAGATCGTAGCGGGAGAGCAATCACAGATACGCAGTATTTT. This sequence encodes CASSQDRSGRAITDTQYF.

This sequence joins TRBV12-5 and TRBJ2-5; TRBD1 agrees at 10 bases. CDR3 length equals 16 residues. The trim removed 2 bases at V and 5 bases at J, leaving 8 bases unmatched. The germline gives CDR1 LGHNT, CDR2 FRNRAP. CDR3 loop: CASGLTGTGAGETQYF. CDR3 DNA sequence: TGTGCTAGTGGTTTGACTGGGACAGGGGCAGGGGAGACCCAGTACTTC.

DNA for the CDR3: TGCGCCAGCAGCCCCAGACCCGGGACTAGGGGATTCTTC. Translating gives CASSPRPGTRGFF. The chain carries TRBV4-1 and TRBJ2-1; 8 bases align to TRBD2. Germline trimming cut 4 bases from V and 16 bases from J; bases unmatched to any gene: 12. Germline values: CDR1 MGHRA, CDR2 YSYEKL. The CDR3 is 13 residues long.

This chain uses TRBV10-3 with TRBJ2-7; TRBD1 matches at 9 bases. This CDR3 spans 16 amino acids. The germline V gene has CDR1 ENHRY and CDR2 SYGVKD. Germline trimming cut 10 bases from V and 2 bases from J; bases unmatched to any gene: 15. CDR3 in amino acids: CATRGTGPRGPYEQYF. The DNA for the CDR3 is TGTGCCACCAGGGGGACAGGGCCAAGGGGTCCCTACGAGCAGTACTTC.

In DNA, the CDR3 is TGTGCCAGCAGCCAGCAAAGGACAGGGAAGGGTGGTGAGCAGTTCTTC. Protein sequence: CASSQQRTGKGGEQFF. The V gene is TRBV14, the J gene TRBJ2-1; 8 positions match TRBD1. From germline, CDR1 is SGHDN and CDR2 FVKESK. The CDR3 is 16 amino acids. V shed 3 bases, J shed 9 bases, and the junction held 13 bases outside the gene matches.